In its sample, the clone carrying this T cell receptor beta chain was seen a few times. No antigen is known for it. These data belong to a study of OX40 agonist ivuxolimab in advanced cancers. Broader study findings: The study observed clonal expansion of CD4+ and CD8+ blood T cells by week 6 at 0.1 to 3.0 mg/kg.

The V gene's germline CDR1 is MNHGY and CDR2 SAAAGT. This CDR3 contains 14 residues. Trimming pared 11 bases from V and 7 bases from J, leaving 18 bases between. Sequencing was performed with immunoSEQ multiplex PCR; in TCRdb, only in-frame clones are kept and a portion is missing. The sample has 45,000 to 60,000 clones, approximately 89% seen once; the top ten hold over 10%. V usage is TRBV6-8 and J usage is TRBJ1-6; a possible D gene is TRBD1 (5 bases). This specimen was CD4+ or CD8+ T cells sorted from blood, taken in a trial of the OX40 agonist ivuxolimab. The sequence was collected from an adult with an advanced solid tumor such as melanoma, head and neck, liver or kidney cancer. The CDR3, as DNA: TGTGCCGGTGGGGGGAGACCGGAGAATTCACCCCTCCACTTT. Translating it yields CAGGGRPENSPLHF.